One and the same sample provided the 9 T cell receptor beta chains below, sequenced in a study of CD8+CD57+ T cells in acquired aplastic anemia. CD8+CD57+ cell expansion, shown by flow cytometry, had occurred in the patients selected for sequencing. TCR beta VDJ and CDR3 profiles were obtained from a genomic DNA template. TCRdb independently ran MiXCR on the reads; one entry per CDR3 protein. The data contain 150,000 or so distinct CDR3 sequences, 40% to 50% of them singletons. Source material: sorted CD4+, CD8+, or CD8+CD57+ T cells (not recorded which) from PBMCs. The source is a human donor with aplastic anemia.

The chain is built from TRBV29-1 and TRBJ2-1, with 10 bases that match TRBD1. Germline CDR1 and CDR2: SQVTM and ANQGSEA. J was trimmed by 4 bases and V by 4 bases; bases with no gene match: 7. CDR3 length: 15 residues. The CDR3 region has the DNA TGCAGCGTTGTAAAGACAGGGGGCATATACAATGAGCAGTTCTTC. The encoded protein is CSVVKTGGIYNEQFF.

CDR3 loop: CASSFFRVEAFF. The DNA for the CDR3 is TGTGCCAGCAGCTTCTTCAGGGTTGAAGCTTTCTTT. This rearrangement joins TRBV5-4 to TRBJ1-1, with D perhaps matching TRBD1 (5 bases). CDR3 length: 12 residues. V lost 2 bases, J lost 7 bases, and 9 bases lay in between. Germline values: CDR1 SGHNT, CDR2 YYREEE (reference sequence).

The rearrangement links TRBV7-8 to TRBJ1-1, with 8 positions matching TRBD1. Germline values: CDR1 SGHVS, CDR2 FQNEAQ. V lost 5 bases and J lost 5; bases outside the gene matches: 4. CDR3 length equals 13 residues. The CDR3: CASSKQGGTEAFF. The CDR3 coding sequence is TGTGCCAGCAGCAAACAGGGGGGGACTGAAGCTTTCTTT.

CDR3 in amino acids: CSVELAGQETQYF. In nucleotides, the CDR3 is TGCAGCGTTGAACTAGCGGGACAAGAGACCCAGTACTTC. The J gene is TRBJ2-5, the V gene TRBV29-1, with 9 positions matching TRBD2. The V and J ends lost 2 bases and 2 bases, in that order; junction bases with no gene match: 0. The germline V gene has CDR1 SQVTM and CDR2 ANQGSEA. CDR3 length: 13 amino acids.

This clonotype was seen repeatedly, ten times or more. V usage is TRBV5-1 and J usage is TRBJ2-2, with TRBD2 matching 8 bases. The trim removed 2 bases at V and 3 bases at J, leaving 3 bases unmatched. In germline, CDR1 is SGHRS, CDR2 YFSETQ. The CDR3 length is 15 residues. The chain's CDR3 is CASSLSGGHTGELFF. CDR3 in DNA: TGCGCCAGCAGCTTAAGCGGGGGACACACCGGGGAGCTGTTTTTT.

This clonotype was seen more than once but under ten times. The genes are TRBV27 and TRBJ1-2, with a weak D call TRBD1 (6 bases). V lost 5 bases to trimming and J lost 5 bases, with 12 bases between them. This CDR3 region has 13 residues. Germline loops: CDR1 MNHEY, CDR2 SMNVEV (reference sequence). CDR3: CASSQQTGYGYTF. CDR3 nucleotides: TGTGCCAGCAGTCAACAGACAGGTTATGGCTACACCTTC.

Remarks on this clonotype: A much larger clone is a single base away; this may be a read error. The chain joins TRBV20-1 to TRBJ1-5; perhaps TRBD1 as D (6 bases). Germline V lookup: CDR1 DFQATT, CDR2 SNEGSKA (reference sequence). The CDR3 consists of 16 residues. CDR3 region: CSARLGKRGSNQLQHF. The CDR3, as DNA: TGCAGTGCTAGGTTAGGGAAAAGGGGGAGCAATCAGCTCCAGCATTTT.

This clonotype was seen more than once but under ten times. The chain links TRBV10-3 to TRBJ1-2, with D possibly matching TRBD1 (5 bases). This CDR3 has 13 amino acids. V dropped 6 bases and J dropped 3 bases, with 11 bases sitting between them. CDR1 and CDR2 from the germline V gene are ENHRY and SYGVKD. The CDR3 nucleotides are TGTGCCATCAGAATAGACAGCGACTATGGCTACACCTTC. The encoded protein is CAIRIDSDYGYTF.

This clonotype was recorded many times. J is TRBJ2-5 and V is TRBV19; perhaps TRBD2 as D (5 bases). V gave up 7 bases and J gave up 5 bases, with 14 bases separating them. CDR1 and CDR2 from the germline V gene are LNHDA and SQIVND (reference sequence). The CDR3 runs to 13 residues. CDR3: CASKTGGSETQYF. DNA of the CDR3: TGTGCCAGTAAGACCGGAGGTTCGGAGACCCAGTACTTC. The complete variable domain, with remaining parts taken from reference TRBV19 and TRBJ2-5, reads DGGITQSPKYLFRKEGQNVTLSCEQNLNHDAMYWYRQDPGQGLRLIYYSQIVNDFQKGDIAEGYSVSREKKESFPLTVTSAQKNPTAFYLCASKTGGSETQYFGPGTRLLVL.